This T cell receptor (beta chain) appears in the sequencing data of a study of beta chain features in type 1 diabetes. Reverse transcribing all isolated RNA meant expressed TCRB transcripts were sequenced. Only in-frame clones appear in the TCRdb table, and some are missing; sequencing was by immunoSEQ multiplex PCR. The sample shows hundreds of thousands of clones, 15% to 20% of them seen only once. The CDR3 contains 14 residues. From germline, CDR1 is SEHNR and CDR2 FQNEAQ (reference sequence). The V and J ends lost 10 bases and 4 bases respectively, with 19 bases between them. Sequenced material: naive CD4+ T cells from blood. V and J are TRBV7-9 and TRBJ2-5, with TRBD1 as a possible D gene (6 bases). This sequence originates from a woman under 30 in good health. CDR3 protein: CATREWAGAETQYF. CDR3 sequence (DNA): TGTGCCACCCGGGAATGGGCAGGGGCAGAGACCCAGTACTTC. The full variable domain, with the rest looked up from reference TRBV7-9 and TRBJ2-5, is DTGVSQNPRHKITKRGQNVTFRCDPISEHNRLYWYRQTLGQGPEFLTYFQNEAQLEKSRLLSDRFSAERPKGSFSTLEIQRTEQGDSAMYLCATREWAGAETQYFGPGTRLLVL.